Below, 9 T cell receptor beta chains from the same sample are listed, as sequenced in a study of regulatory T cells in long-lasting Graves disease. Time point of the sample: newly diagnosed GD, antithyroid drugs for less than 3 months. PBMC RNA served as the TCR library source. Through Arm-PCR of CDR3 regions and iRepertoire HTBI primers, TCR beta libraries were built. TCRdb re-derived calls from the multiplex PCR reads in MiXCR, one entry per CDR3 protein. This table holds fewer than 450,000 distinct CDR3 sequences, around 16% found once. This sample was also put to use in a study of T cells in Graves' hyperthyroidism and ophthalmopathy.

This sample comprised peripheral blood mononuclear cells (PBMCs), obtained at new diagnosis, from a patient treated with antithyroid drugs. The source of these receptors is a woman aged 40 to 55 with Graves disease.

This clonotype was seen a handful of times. The CDR3 loop is CSVRVTGLTGELFF. DNA of the CDR3: TGCAGCGTTAGGGTGACAGGTCTCACCGGGGAGCTGTTTTTT. V and J are TRBV29-1 and TRBJ2-2; D possibly corresponds to TRBD1 (6 bases). The V end was cut by 5 bases, the J end by 4 bases, with 14 bases between. Germline CDR1 and CDR2: SQVTM and ANQGSEA. The CDR3 spans 14 residues.

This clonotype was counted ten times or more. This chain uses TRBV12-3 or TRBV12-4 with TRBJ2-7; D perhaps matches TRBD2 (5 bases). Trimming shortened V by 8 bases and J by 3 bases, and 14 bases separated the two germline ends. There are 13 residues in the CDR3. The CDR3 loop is CASQAGIDYEQYF. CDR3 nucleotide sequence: TGTGCCAGCCAAGCCGGGATTGACTACGAGCAGTACTTC.

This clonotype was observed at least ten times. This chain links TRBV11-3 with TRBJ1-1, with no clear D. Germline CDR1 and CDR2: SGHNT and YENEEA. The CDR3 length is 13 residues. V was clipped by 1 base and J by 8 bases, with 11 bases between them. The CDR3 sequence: CASSLGRWVEAFF. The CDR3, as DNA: TGTGCCAGCAGCTTAGGGAGGTGGGTCGAAGCTTTCTTT.

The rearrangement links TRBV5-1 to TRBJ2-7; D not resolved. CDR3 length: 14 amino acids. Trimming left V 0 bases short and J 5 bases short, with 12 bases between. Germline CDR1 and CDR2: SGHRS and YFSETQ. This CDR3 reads CASSLGLEVDEQYF. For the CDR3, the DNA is TGCGCCAGCAGCTTGGGTCTAGAGGTAGACGAGCAGTACTTC.

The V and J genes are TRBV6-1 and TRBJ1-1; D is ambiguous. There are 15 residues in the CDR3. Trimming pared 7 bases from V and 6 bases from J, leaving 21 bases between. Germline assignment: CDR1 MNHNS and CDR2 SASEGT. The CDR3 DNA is TGTGCCAGCATTAGGGCAGGCATAAAGAGGGCTGAAGCTTTCTTT. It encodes CASIRAGIKRAEAFF.

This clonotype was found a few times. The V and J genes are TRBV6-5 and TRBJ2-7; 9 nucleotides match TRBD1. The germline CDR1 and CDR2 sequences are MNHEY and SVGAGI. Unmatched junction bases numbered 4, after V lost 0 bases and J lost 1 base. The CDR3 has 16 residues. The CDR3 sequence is CASSYSPGQGSYEQYF. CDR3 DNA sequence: TGTGCCAGCAGTTACTCCCCGGGACAGGGTTCCTACGAGCAGTACTTC.

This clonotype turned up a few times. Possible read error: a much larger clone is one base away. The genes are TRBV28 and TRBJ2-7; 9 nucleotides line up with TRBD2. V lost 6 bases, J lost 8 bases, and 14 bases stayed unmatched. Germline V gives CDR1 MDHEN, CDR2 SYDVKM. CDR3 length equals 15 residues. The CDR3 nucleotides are TGTGCCAGCAGGCGACTAGCGGAACGACCTTACAAGCAGTACTTC. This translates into CASRRLAERPYKQYF.

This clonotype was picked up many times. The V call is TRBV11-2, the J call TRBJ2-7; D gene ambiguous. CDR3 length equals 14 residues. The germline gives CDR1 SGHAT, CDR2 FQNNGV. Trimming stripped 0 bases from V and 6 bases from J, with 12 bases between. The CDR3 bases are TGTGCCAGCAGCTTAGAAGGTCTAGTGGGCGAGCAGTACTTC. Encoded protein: CASSLEGLVGEQYF. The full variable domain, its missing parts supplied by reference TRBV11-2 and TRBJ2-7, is EAGVAQSPRYKIIEKRQSVAFWCNPISGHATLYWYQQILGQGPKLLIQFQNNGVVDDSQLPKDRFSAERLKGVDSTLKIQPAKLEDSAVYLCASSLEGLVGEQYFGPGTRLTVT.

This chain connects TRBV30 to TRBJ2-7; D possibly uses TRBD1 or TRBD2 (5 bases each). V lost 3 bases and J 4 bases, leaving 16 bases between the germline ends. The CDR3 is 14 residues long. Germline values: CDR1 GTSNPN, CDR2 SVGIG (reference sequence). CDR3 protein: CAWSPPGREYEQYF. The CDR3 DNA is TGTGCCTGGAGCCCACCGGGCAGGGAGTACGAGCAGTACTTC.